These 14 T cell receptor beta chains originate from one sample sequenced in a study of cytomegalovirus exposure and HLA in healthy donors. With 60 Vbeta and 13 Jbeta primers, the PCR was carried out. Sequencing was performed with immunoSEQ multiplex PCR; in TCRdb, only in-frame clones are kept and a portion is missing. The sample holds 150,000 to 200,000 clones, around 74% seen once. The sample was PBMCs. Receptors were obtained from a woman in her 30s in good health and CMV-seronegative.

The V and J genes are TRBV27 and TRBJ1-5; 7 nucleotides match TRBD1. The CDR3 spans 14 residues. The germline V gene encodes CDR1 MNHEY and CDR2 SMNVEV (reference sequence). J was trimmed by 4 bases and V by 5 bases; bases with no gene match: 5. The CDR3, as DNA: TGTGCCAGCAGTCTCGACAGGGAAAATCAGCCCCAGCATTTT. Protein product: CASSLDRENQPQHF.

Written as DNA, the CDR3 is TGTGCCAGCAGGTGGACAGGGGATTTCACAGATACGCAGTATTTT. Translated: CASRWTGDFTDTQYF. This sequence joins TRBV6-5 and TRBJ2-3; 9 bases are shared with TRBD1. With V trimmed by 6 bases and J by 2 bases, 6 bases remained unmatched. In germline, CDR1 is MNHEY, CDR2 SVGAGI. The CDR3 is made up of 15 amino acids.

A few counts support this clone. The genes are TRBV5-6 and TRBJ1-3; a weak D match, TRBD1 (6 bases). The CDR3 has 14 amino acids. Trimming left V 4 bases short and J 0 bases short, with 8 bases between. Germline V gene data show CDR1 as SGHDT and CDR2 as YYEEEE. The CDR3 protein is CASSPDSSGNTIYF. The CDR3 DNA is TGTGCCAGCAGCCCGGACAGCTCTGGAAACACCATATATTTT.

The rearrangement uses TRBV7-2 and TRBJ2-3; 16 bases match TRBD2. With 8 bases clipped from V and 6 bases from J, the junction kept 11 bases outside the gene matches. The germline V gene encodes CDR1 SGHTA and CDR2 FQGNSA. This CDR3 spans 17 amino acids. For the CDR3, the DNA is TGTGCCAGCGGGACTAGCGGGGGGGTCCTTCTGGGGGATACGCAGTATTTT. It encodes CASGTSGGVLLGDTQYF.

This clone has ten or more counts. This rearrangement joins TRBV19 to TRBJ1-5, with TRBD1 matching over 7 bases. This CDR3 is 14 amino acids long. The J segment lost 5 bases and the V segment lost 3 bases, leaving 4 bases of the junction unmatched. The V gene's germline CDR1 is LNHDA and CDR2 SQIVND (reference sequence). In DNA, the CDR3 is TGTGCCAGTAGTATCCGAGGGGGCGATCAGCCCCAGCATTTT. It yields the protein CASSIRGGDQPQHF.

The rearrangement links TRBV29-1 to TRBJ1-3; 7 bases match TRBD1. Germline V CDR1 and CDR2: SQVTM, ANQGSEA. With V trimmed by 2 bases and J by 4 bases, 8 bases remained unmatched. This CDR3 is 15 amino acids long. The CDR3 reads CSVESGDSWGNTIYF. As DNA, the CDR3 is TGCAGCGTTGAATCTGGGGACAGTTGGGGAAACACCATATATTTT. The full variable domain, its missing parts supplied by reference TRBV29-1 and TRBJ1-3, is SAVISQKPSRDICQRGTSLTIQCQVDSQVTMMFWYRQQPGQSLTLIATANQGSEATYESGFVIDKFPISRPNLTFSTLTVSNMSPEDSSIYLCSVESGDSWGNTIYFGEGSWLTVV.

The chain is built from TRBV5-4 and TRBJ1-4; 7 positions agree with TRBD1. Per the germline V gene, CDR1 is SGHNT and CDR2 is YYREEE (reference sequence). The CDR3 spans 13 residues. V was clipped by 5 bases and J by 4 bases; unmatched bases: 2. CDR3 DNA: TGTGCCAGCAGGGACAGGCTTAATGAAAAACTGTTTTTT. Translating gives CASRDRLNEKLFF.

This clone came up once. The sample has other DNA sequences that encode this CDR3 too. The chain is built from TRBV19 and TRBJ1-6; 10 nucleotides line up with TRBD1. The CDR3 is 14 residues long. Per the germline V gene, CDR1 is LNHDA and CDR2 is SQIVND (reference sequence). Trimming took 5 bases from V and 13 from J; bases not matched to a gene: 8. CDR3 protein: CASSGTGEFSPLHF. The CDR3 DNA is TGTGCCAGTAGTGGGACAGGGGAATTTTCGCCCCTCCACTTT.

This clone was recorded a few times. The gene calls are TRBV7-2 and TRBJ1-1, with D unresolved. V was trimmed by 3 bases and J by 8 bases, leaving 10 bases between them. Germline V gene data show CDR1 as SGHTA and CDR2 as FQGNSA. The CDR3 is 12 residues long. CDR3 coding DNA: TGTGCCAGCAGCTTTAGAGGGCTGGAAGCTTTCTTT. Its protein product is CASSFRGLEAFF. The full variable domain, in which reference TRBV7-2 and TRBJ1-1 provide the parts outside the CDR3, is GAGVSQSPSNKVTEKGKDVELRCDPISGHTALYWYRQSLGQGLEFLIYFQGNSAPDKSGLPSDRFSAERTGGSVSTLTIQRTQQEDSAVYLCASSFRGLEAFFGQGTRLTVV.

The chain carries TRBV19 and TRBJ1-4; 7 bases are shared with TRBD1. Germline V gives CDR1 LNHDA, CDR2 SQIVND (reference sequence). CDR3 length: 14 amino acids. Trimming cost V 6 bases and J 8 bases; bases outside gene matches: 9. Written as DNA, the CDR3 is TGTGCCAGTAGAGGACAGGCCCCGGGGGAAAAACTGTTTTTT. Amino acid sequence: CASRGQAPGEKLFF.

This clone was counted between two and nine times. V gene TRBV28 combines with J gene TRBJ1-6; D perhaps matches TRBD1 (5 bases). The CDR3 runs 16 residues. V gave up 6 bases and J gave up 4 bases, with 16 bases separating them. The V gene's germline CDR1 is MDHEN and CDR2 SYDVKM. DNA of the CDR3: TGTGCCAGCAGGGCCCTTGGCGCAGGGTATAATTCACCCCTCCACTTT. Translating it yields CASRALGAGYNSPLHF.

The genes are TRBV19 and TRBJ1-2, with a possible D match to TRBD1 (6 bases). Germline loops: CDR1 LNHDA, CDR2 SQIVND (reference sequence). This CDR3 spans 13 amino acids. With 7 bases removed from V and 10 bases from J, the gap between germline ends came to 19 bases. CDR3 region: CASNLGAGDHYTF. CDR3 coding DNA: TGTGCCAGTAATTTAGGGGCAGGGGACCACTACACCTTC. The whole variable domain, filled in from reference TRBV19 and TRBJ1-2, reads DGGITQSPKYLFRKEGQNVTLSCEQNLNHDAMYWYRQDPGQGLRLIYYSQIVNDFQKGDIAEGYSVSREKKESFPLTVTSAQKNPTAFYLCASNLGAGDHYTFGSGTRLTVV.

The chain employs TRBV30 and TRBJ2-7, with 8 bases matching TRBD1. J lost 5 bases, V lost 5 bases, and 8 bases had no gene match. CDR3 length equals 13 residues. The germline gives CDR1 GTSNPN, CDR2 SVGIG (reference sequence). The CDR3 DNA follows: TGTGCCTGGGGGACAGGTATTGGCAACGAGCAGTACTTC. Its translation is CAWGTGIGNEQYF.

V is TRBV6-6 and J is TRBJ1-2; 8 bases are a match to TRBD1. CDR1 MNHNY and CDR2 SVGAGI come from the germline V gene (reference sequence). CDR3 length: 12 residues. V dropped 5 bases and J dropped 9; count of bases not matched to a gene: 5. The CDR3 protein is CASSRTGSSYTF. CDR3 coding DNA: TGTGCCAGCAGTAGGACAGGGAGTAGCTACACCTTC.